This is a list of T cell receptor beta chains from one sample in a study of response to subunit inactivated influenza vaccine. TCRdb re-analysed the RT-PCR reads in MiXCR, keeping a single row per CDR3 protein. The table has 170,000 or so distinct CDR3 sequences, approximately 11% seen once. The sample here was CD8+ T cells sorted from PBMCs, taken less than 30 months after vaccination. These receptors came from a man between 50 and 75 years old who received an inactivated influenza vaccine. The CDR3 runs from the conserved cysteine through the conserved F or W. A D gene is named only where the DNA matches it firmly. Some rows mark clone size as missing; the rest say once, few, many or name a class of expanded clone.

j_gene | abundance | d_gene | v_gene | CDR3aa | CDR3nt
TRBJ2-7 | few | . | TRBV4-3 | CASSPFQTASYEQYF | TGCGCCAGCAGCCCGTTCCAGACAGCTTCCTACGAGCAGTACTTC
TRBJ2-7 | . | . | TRBV20-1 | CRARQGGYEQYF | TGCAGGGCTAGGCAGGGGGGCTACGAGCAGTACTTC
TRBJ2-7 | . | TRBD1 | TRBV5-6 | CASSLGRDRAAEQYF | TGTGCCAGCAGCCTTGGCCGGGACAGGGCGGCCGAGCAGTACTTC
TRBJ2-5 | many | . | TRBV5-6 | CASSWPRSETQYF | TGTGCCAGCAGCTGGCCGAGGTCGGAGACCCAGTACTTC
TRBJ2-3 | few | . | TRBV6-2/TRBV6-3 | CASRSGIPSTDTQYF | TGTGCCAGCAGAAGCGGAATACCTAGCACAGATACGCAGTATTTT
TRBJ2-6 | . | TRBD1 | TRBV6-2/TRBV6-3 | CASSLLFWGQGAAGANVLTF | TGTGCCAGCAGTCTCTTGTTCTGGGGACAGGGGGCTGCTGGGGCCAACGTCCTGACTTTC
TRBJ2-3 | few | TRBD2 | TRBV4-3 | CASSQELWSGGPPDTQYF | TGCGCCAGCAGCCAAGAATTATGGTCGGGGGGGCCCCCAGATACGCAGTATTTT
TRBJ2-7 | few | TRBD2 | TRBV2 | CASSEGGLAGHEQYF | TGTGCCAGCAGTGAGGGGGGACTAGCGGGGCACGAGCAGTACTTC
TRBJ1-2 | . | . | TRBV28 | CASETPDLSRPRGYTF | TGTGCCAGCGAGACTCCGGACCTTTCCCGGCCGAGAGGCTACACCTTC
TRBJ2-7 | few | TRBD1 | TRBV4-3 | CASSQDPGTGTYEQYF | TGCGCCAGCAGCCAAGATCCCGGGACAGGGACCTACGAGCAGTACTTC
TRBJ1-4 | many | . | TRBV27 | CASGGDSTNEKLFF | TGTGCCAGCGGGGGCGACAGCACTAATGAAAAACTGTTTTTT
TRBJ1-1 | few | . | TRBV5-5 | CASSLLTVATEAFF | TGTGCCAGCAGCTTGCTGACAGTCGCAACTGAAGCTTTCTTT
TRBJ2-1 | . | TRBD1 | TRBV13 | CASSPPTGGTEQFF | TGTGCCAGCAGCCCCCCGACAGGGGGCACTGAGCAGTTCTTC
TRBJ2-7 | many | . | TRBV4-1 | CASSHTPGYEQYF | TGCGCCAGCAGCCACACCCCAGGCTACGAGCAGTACTTC
TRBJ1-1 | few | . | TRBV6-5 | CATSRGRAEAFF | TGTGCCACATCTCGGGGTCGGGCTGAAGCTTTCTTT